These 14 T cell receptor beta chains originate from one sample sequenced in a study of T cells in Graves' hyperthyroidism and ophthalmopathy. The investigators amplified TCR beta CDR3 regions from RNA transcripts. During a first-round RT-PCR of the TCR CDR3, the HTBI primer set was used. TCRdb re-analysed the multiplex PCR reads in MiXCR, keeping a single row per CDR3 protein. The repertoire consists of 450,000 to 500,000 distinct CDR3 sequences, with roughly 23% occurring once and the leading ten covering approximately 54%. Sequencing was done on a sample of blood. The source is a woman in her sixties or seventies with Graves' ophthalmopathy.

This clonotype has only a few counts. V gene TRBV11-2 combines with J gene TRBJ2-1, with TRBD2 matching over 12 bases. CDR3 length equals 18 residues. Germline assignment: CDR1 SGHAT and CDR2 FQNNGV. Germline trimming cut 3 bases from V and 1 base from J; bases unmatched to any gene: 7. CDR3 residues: CASSFAGTSGWSYNEQFF. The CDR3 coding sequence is TGTGCCAGCAGCTTCGCCGGGACTAGCGGGTGGTCCTACAATGAGCAGTTCTTC.

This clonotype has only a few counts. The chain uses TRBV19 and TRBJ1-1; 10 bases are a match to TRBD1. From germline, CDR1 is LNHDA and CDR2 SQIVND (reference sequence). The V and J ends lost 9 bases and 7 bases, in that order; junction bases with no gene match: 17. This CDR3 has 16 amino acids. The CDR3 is CASRLRTGGINGEAFF. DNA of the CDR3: TGTGCCAGCCGCCTGCGGACAGGGGGAATTAATGGTGAAGCTTTCTTT.

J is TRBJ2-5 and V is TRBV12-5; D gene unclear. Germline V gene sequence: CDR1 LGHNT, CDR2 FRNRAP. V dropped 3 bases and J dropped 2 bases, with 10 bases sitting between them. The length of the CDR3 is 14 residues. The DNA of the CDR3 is TGTGCTAGTGGTTTTCTCTCGGTACAAGAGACCCAGTACTTC. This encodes CASGFLSVQETQYF. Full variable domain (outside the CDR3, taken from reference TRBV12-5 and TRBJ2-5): DARVTQTPRHKVTEMGQEVTMRCQPILGHNTVFWYRQTMMQGLELLAYFRNRAPLDDSGMPKDRFSAEMPDATLATLKIQPSEPRDSAVYFCASGFLSVQETQYFGPGTRLLVL.

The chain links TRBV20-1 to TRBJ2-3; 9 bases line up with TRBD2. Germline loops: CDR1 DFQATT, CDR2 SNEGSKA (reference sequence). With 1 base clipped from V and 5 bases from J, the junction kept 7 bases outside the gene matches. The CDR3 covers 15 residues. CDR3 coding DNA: TGCAGTGCTAGAGTGCTAGCGGGGTCCGAAGATACGCAGTATTTT. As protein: CSARVLAGSEDTQYF.

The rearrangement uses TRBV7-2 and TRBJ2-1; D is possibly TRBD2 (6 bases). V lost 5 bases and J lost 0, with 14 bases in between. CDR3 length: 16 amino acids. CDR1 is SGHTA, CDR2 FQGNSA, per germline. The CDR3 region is CASSPLGLPSYNEQFF. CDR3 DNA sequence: TGTGCCAGCAGCCCTCTCGGACTACCCTCCTACAATGAGCAGTTCTTC. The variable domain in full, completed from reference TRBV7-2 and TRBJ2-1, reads GAGVSQSPSNKVTEKGKDVELRCDPISGHTALYWYRQSLGQGLEFLIYFQGNSAPDKSGLPSDRFSAERTGGSVSTLTIQRTQQEDSAVYLCASSPLGLPSYNEQFFGPGTRLTVL.

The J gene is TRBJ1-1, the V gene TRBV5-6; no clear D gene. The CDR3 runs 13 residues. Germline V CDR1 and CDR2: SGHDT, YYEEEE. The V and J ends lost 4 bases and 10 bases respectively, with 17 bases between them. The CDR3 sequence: CASSLLREARAFF. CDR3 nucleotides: TGTGCCAGCAGCCTCCTAAGAGAGGCCAGAGCTTTCTTT.

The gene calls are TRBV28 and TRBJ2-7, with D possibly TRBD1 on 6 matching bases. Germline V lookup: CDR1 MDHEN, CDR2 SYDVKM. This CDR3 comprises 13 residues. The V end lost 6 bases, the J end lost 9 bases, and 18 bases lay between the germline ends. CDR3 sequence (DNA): TGTGCCAGCAGGCCCCCGCCAGGGGCTGGGCAGTACTTC. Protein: CASRPPPGAGQYF.

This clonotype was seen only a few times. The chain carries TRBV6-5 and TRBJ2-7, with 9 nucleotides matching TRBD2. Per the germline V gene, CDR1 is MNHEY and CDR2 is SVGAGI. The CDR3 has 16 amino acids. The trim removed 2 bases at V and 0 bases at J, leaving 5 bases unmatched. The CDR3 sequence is CASSYGASGISYEQYF. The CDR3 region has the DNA TGTGCCAGCAGTTACGGCGCTAGCGGGATCTCCTACGAGCAGTACTTC.

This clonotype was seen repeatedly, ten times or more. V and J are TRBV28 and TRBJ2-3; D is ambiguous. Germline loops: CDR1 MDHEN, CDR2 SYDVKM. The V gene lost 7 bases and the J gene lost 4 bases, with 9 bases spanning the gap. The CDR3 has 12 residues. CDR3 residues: CASTSVADTQYF. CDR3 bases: TGTGCCAGCACCTCCGTCGCAGATACGCAGTATTTT.

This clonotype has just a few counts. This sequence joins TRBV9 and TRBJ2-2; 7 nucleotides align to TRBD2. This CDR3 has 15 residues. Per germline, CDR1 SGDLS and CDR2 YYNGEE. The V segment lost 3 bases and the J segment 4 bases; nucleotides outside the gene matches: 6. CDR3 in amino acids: CASSGGGVITGELFF. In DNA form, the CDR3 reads TGTGCCAGCAGCGGCGGGGGAGTGATCACCGGGGAGCTGTTTTTT.

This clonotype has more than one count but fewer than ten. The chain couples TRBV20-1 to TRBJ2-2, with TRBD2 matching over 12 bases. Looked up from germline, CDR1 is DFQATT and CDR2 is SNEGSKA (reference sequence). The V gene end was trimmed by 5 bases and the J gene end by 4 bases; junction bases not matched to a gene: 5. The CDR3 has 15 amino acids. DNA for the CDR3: TGCAGTGCTCACGGACTAGCGGGGATCACCGGGGAGCTGTTTTTT. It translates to CSAHGLAGITGELFF.

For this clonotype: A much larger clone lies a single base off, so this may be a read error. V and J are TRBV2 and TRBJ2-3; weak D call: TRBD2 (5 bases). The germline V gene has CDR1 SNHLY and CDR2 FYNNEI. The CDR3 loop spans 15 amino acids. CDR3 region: CAGSGAVGRTDTQYF. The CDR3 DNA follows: TGTGCCGGCAGTGGAGCGGTCGGACGCACAGATACGCAGTATTTT.

CDR3 DNA: TGTGCCAGCTCACCGCTCCACGCGAACACCGGGGAGCTGTTTTTT. Its translation is CASSPLHANTGELFF. V is TRBV18 and J is TRBJ2-2; the D is unclear. V shed 3 bases and J shed 0 bases, with 8 bases lying between them. Per the germline V gene, CDR1 is KGHSH and CDR2 is LQKENI. The CDR3 totals 15 residues. Together with reference TRBV18 and TRBJ2-2, the CDR3 gives the full variable domain: NAGVMQNPRHLVRRRGQEARLRCSPMKGHSHVYWYRQLPEEGLKFMVYLQKENIIDESGMPKERFSAEFPKEGPSILRIQQVVRGDSAAYFCASSPLHANTGELFFGEGSRLTVL.

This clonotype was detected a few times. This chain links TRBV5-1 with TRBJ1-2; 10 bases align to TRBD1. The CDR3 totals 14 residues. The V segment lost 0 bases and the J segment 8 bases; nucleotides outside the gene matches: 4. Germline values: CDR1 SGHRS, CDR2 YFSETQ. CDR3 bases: TGCGCCAGCAGCTTGGATCGGACAGGGGGGGGCTACACCTTC. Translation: CASSLDRTGGGYTF.